Each of the 6 T cell receptor beta chains below was sequenced from the same sample in a study of neurological immune-mediated disorders. TCRdb re-analysed the 5' RACE reads in MiXCR, keeping a single row per CDR3 protein. The sample has 70,000 to 90,000 distinct CDR3 sequences; nearly 6% are singletons. Time point given: longitudinal time-point 2. What was sequenced was PBMCs. The receptor set was obtained from a woman aged 60 to 75 with multiple sclerosis.

This clonotype was seen repeatedly, ten times or more. The chain joins TRBV5-1 to TRBJ1-1; no definite D call. This CDR3 has 14 amino acids. Trimming stripped 0 bases from V and 7 bases from J, with 13 bases between. Per germline, CDR1 SGHRS and CDR2 YFSETQ. CDR3 in DNA: TGCGCCAGCAGCTTGGACAAGCGAAGGGATGAAGCTTTCTTT. Translated: CASSLDKRRDEAFF.

This clonotype was seen repeatedly, ten times or more. This sequence joins TRBV4-1 and TRBJ2-3; 11 nucleotides align to TRBD2. CDR1 MGHRA and CDR2 YSYEKL come from the germline V gene. V lost 4 bases to trimming and J lost 2 bases; unmatched junction nucleotides: 5. The CDR3 runs to 16 residues. As DNA, the CDR3 is TGCGCCAGCAGCCCCTCGACTAGCGGGGCCACAGATACGCAGTATTTT. Protein sequence: CASSPSTSGATDTQYF.

The CDR3 DNA sequence: TGCGCCAGCAGCCACCGACAGCAACCGAACACTGAAGCTTTCTTT. This encodes CASSHRQQPNTEAFF. V is TRBV5-1 and J is TRBJ1-1; possible D gene TRBD1, 5 bases. From germline, CDR1 is SGHRS and CDR2 YFSETQ. Trimming shortened V by 4 bases and J by 1 base, and 14 bases separated the two germline ends. This CDR3 comprises 15 residues.

This clonotype was found many times. This CDR3 reads CASSQSDRNTEAFF. The DNA of the CDR3 is TGTGCCAGCAGCCAATCGGACAGGAACACTGAAGCTTTCTTT. The gene calls are TRBV3-1 and TRBJ1-1; D possibly corresponds to TRBD1 (6 bases). The CDR3 loop spans 14 amino acids. Germline V lookup: CDR1 LGHDT, CDR2 YNNKEL (reference sequence). The V end was cut by 2 bases, the J end by 1 base, with 8 bases between.

This clonotype came up many times. The V call is TRBV9, the J call TRBJ1-6; perhaps TRBD1 as D (5 bases). Germline lookup yields CDR1 SGDLS and CDR2 YYNGEE. The CDR3 loop spans 13 amino acids. The V end was cut by 1 base, the J end by 7 bases, with 6 bases between. CDR3 in DNA: TGTGCCAGCAGCGTATACAGGAATTCACCCCTCCACTTT. Translating it yields CASSVYRNSPLHF.

At least ten counts were recorded for this clonotype. The chain uses TRBV5-1 and TRBJ1-2, with 10 bases aligning to TRBD1. There are 15 residues in the CDR3. The trim removed 0 bases at V and 7 bases at J, leaving 6 bases unmatched. The germline gives CDR1 SGHRS, CDR2 YFSETQ. This CDR3 reads CASSLVLDRGSGYTF. The CDR3 bases are TGCGCCAGCAGCTTGGTTCTGGACAGGGGGTCTGGCTACACCTTC.